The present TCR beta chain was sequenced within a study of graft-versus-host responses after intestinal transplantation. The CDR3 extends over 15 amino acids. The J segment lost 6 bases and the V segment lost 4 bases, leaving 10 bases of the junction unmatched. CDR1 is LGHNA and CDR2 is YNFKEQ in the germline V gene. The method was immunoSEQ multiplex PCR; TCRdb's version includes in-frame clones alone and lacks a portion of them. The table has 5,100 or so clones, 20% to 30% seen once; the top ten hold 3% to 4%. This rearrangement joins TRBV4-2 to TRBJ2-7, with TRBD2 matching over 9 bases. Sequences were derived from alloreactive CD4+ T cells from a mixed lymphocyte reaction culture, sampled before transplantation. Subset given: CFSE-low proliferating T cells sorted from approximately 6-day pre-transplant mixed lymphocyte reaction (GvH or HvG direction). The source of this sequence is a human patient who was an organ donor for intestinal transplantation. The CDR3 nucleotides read TGTGCCAGCAGCCTGTTAGCGGGAGTTATCTCCGAGCAGTACTTC. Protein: CASSLLAGVISEQYF.